This T cell receptor beta chain was retrieved from a study of blood T cell repertoires in COVID-19. Overall study context: From the United States, Italy and Spain came samples of acute and convalescent COVID-19.

Ages ranged from roughly 18 to 100 years, with residence in more than 20 US areas. Recovery among Cohort 3 donors was established by two negative PCRs, clearance, or symptom resolution. This clone was found a few times. The authors' processing: How many nucleated cells were present was estimated from reference gene primer amplification. Libraries were prepared by immunoSEQ multiplex PCR; TCRdb keeps only in-frame clonotypes and omits some of them. That table supplies the V and J calls and clone size; D and trimming were determined from the DNA. The data contain 200,000 to 250,000 clones, more than 70% of them singletons. V was clipped by 1 base and J by 4 bases, with 18 bases between them. The germline V gene encodes CDR1 SGHKS and CDR2 YYEKEE (reference sequence). This CDR3 spans 17 amino acids.

The sequence was obtained from a woman aged 45-65 years who had recovered from COVID-19. What was sequenced was PBMCs or T cells enriched from blood (not recorded which). This chain connects TRBV5-5 to TRBJ1-5; D unresolved. Written as DNA, the CDR3 is TGTGCCAGCAGCTTGAATAGTTTCCGGGTTGGGAATCAGCCCCAGCATTTT. Its protein product is CASSLNSFRVGNQPQHF.